These 2 T cell receptor beta chains were all obtained from the same sample, sequenced in a study of control samples from healthy donors and cancer patients. The data were produced by immunoSEQ multiplex PCR, yet TCRdb's version contains in-frame clones alone and is incomplete. The sample lists over 150,000 clones, roughly 95% seen once, with under 1.2% in the top ten. Source material: blood. The receptors originated from a woman aged 25 to 45 in good health.

The chain carries TRBV27 and TRBJ2-6, with D tentatively TRBD1 or TRBD2 (5 bases each). The CDR3 has 19 amino acids. The V gene's germline CDR1 is MNHEY and CDR2 SMNVEV (reference sequence). The germline V and J ends were trimmed by 5 bases and 2 bases, with 22 bases remaining between them. The CDR3 reads CASSGISGTQNTGANVLTF. DNA for the CDR3: TGTGCCAGCAGTGGGATCTCCGGGACGCAAAATACTGGGGCCAACGTCCTGACTTTC. The variable domain in full, completed from reference TRBV27 and TRBJ2-6, reads EAQVTQNPRYLITVTGKKLTVTCSQNMNHEYMSWYRQDPGLGLRQIYYSMNVEVTDKGDVPEGYKVSRKEKRNFPLILESPSPNQTSLYFCASSGISGTQNTGANVLTFGAGSRLTVL.

The rearrangement uses TRBV4-1 and TRBJ1-2, with D possibly matching TRBD1 (5 bases). CDR3 length equals 15 residues. Germline V gene sequence: CDR1 MGHRA, CDR2 YSYEKL. The ends were cut back, 5 bases at V and 6 bases at J, with 19 bases in the middle. CDR3 amino acids: CASSASPGDLDGYTF. DNA of the CDR3: TGCGCCAGCAGCGCCTCGCCGGGGGATTTAGATGGCTACACCTTC.